Below, 12 T cell receptor beta chains from the same sample are listed, as sequenced in a study of T cells in Graves' hyperthyroidism and ophthalmopathy. The TCR beta CDR3 regions underwent amplification using RNA transcripts as the source. The TCR CDR3 first-round RT-PCR relied on the HTBI primer set. TCRdb re-analysed the multiplex PCR reads in MiXCR, keeping a single row per CDR3 protein. The sample lists a few hundred thousand distinct CDR3 sequences; under 20% were seen once. The sequenced sample was blood. Receptors were obtained from a young woman with Graves' ophthalmopathy.

This clonotype has a count of ten or more. The chain has TRBV6-1 and TRBJ1-1, with a weak D call TRBD1 (5 bases). CDR3 length equals 15 residues. With 6 bases removed from V and 2 bases from J, the gap between germline ends came to 16 bases. CDR1 is MNHNS, CDR2 SASEGT, per germline. The CDR3 DNA follows: TGTGCCAGCAGCCACGGGGGATCCGGTAACACTGAAGCTTTCTTT. It encodes CASSHGGSGNTEAFF.

The chain employs TRBV2 and TRBJ2-7; tentatively, D is TRBD1 or TRBD2 (5 bases each). Trimming took off 7 bases at V and 3 bases at J, with 22 bases between the two ends. The CDR3 consists of 16 residues. The germline gives CDR1 SNHLY, CDR2 FYNNEI. The CDR3 reads CASKVGGASEVYEQYF. CDR3 coding DNA: TGTGCCAGCAAAGTAGGTGGGGCATCGGAGGTCTACGAGCAGTACTTC.

The chain has TRBV9 and TRBJ2-5; possible D gene TRBD2, 6 bases. The V end was cut by 0 bases, the J end by 3 bases, with 12 bases between. The germline CDR1 and CDR2 sequences are SGDLS and YYNGEE. The CDR3 is 15 residues long. CDR3 loop: CASSVGGGTEETQYF. The CDR3 DNA reads as TGTGCCAGCAGCGTAGGGGGCGGGACCGAAGAGACCCAGTACTTC.

The chain is built from TRBV7-9 and TRBJ2-1; D gene ambiguous. Trimming cost V 8 bases and J 0 bases, with 5 bases left between them. CDR1 and CDR2 from the germline V gene are SEHNR and FQNEAQ (reference sequence). This CDR3 spans 12 amino acids. The CDR3 loop is CASGNSYNEQFF. As DNA, the CDR3 is TGTGCCAGCGGCAACTCCTACAATGAGCAGTTCTTC.

This clonotype was picked up many times. The rearrangement joins TRBV3-1 to TRBJ2-5, with TRBD1 identical over 9 bases. Trimming at V came to 1 base and at J to 7 bases, leaving 4 bases not matched to a gene. There are 14 residues in the CDR3. CDR1 LGHDT and CDR2 YNNKEL come from the germline V gene (reference sequence). The CDR3 bases are TGTGCCAGCAGCCAAGGGGGACAGGGAGGGACCCAGTACTTC. Translated, it gives CASSQGGQGGTQYF.

This clonotype was counted at least ten times. The chain carries TRBV3-1 and TRBJ2-1; D uncertain. Trimming shortened V by 6 bases and J by 8 bases, and 8 bases separated the two germline ends. The CDR3 totals 11 residues. Germline loops: CDR1 LGHDT, CDR2 YNNKEL (reference sequence). CDR3 DNA sequence: TGTGCCAGCAGACTCTTCGATGAGCAGTTCTTC. It encodes CASRLFDEQFF.

The V and J genes are TRBV6-4 and TRBJ2-2; TRBD1 or TRBD2 may be the D gene (5 bases each). CDR3 length: 14 amino acids. Trimming took off 5 bases at V and 3 bases at J, with 10 bases between the two ends. Germline V gene data show CDR1 as MRHNA and CDR2 as SNTAGT. CDR3 in DNA: TGTGCCAGCAGTCAGGGAGAGGACACCGGGGAGCTGTTTTTT. Residues: CASSQGEDTGELFF.

The chain has TRBV20-1 and TRBJ2-7, with 14 bases matching TRBD2. Germline V gene lookup returns CDR1 DFQATT and CDR2 SNEGSKA (reference sequence). The V segment lost 5 bases and the J segment 4 bases; nucleotides outside the gene matches: 13. The CDR3 contains 17 residues. CDR3 DNA sequence: TGCAGTGCTGACGGGACTAGCGGGAGTGTCATGTTTTACGAGCAGTACTTC. Protein: CSADGTSGSVMFYEQYF.

This clonotype was found many times. The chain is built from TRBV2 and TRBJ1-2; D gene uncertain. This CDR3 contains 12 residues. V lost 4 bases, J lost 4 bases, and 7 bases lay in between. Germline V CDR1 and CDR2: SNHLY, FYNNEI. This CDR3 reads CASSATVYGYTF. In DNA form, the CDR3 reads TGTGCCAGCAGTGCAACGGTCTATGGCTACACCTTC.

This clonotype was counted ten times or more. The CDR3 region has the DNA TGTGCCTGGAGTGTTCTACTGAACACTGAAGCTTTCTTT. This translates into CAWSVLLNTEAFF. The chain carries TRBV30 and TRBJ1-1; D gene ambiguous. The CDR3 loop spans 13 amino acids. The V and J ends lost 0 bases and 0 bases respectively, with 5 bases between them. Germline V gene data show CDR1 as GTSNPN and CDR2 as SVGIG (reference sequence). Variable domain in full (rest from reference TRBV30 and TRBJ1-1): SQTIHQWPATLVQPVGSPLSLECTVEGTSNPNLYWYRQAAGRGLQLLFYSVGIGQISSEVPQNLSASRPQDRQFILSSKKLLLSDSGFYLCAWSVLLNTEAFFGQGTRLTVV.

This clonotype was counted at least ten times. J is TRBJ1-5 and V is TRBV7-2, with TRBD1 identical over 11 bases. The CDR3 sequence is 15 residues long. After removal of 6 bases from V and 7 bases from J, the junction contained 8 bases not matched to a gene. Per the germline V gene, CDR1 is SGHTA and CDR2 is FQGNSA. CDR3 region: CASREGQGAGQPQHF. Here the CDR3 DNA reads TGTGCCAGCAGGGAAGGACAGGGGGCAGGCCAGCCCCAGCATTTT. The whole variable domain, filled in from reference TRBV7-2 and TRBJ1-5, reads GAGVSQSPSNKVTEKGKDVELRCDPISGHTALYWYRQSLGQGLEFLIYFQGNSAPDKSGLPSDRFSAERTGGSVSTLTIQRTQQEDSAVYLCASREGQGAGQPQHFGDGTRLSIL.

This chain connects TRBV6-1 to TRBJ2-1; the match to TRBD1 covers 11 bases. Germline V gene sequence: CDR1 MNHNS, CDR2 SASEGT. V gave up 6 bases and J gave up 6 bases; unmatched junction bases: 7. The CDR3 is 15 residues long. The CDR3 bases are TGTGCCAGCAGAGAGCGGGGACAGGGGGGCAATGAGCAGTTCTTC. Translation gives CASRERGQGGNEQFF.